These 14 T cell receptor beta chains were sequenced from one sample in a study of blood T cells in healthy people across ages. It was with a sample-barcoded 5' primer and a J-beta primer mix that a second PCR of about 6 to 12 cycles was run. Using its own MiXCR run on the 5' RACE reads, TCRdb lists one record per CDR3 protein. The sample has 1,500,000 or so distinct CDR3 sequences, roughly 59% seen once; the top ten hold approximately 7%. The sequencing sample was made of blood. The receptors stem from a man between 18 and 35 years old in good health.

J is TRBJ2-5 and V is TRBV10-3; the match to TRBD1 covers 7 bases. V was clipped by 10 bases and J by 3 bases; unmatched bases: 5. The CDR3 runs to 12 residues. CDR1 is ENHRY and CDR2 is SYGVKD in the germline V gene. The CDR3 nucleotides read TGTGCCACCGGGACAGTTGAAGAGACCCAGTACTTC. Its protein is CATGTVEETQYF.

The V and J genes are TRBV7-2 and TRBJ2-4; D unresolved. The DNA end lines up better with TRBJ2-5; the J call may be wrong. The V gene's germline CDR1 is SGHTA and CDR2 FQGNSA. The CDR3 is 13 residues long. This CDR3 is CASSFTSRETQYF. CDR3 DNA: TGTGCCAGCAGCTTCACATCCCGAGAGACCCAGTACTTC.

The chain combines TRBV28 with TRBJ2-3; possible D gene TRBD1, 6 bases. Germline lookup yields CDR1 MDHEN and CDR2 SYDVKM. The CDR3 totals 14 residues. V was shortened by 5 bases and J by 1 base, with 10 bases between the two germline ends. The CDR3 sequence is CASSTWTGTDTQYF. The CDR3 DNA reads as TGTGCCAGCAGTACTTGGACAGGCACAGATACGCAGTATTTT.

The chain recombines TRBV25-1 with TRBJ1-5; 7 bases align to TRBD1. CDR3 length: 16 residues. The V segment lost 5 bases and the J segment 1 base; nucleotides outside the gene matches: 8. Germline V lookup: CDR1 MGHDK, CDR2 SYGVNS. The CDR3 region has the DNA TGTGCCAGCAGTTCGGGGGGACAGTTGAGCAATCAGCCCCAGCATTTT. It codes for CASSSGGQLSNQPQHF. Variable domain in full (rest from reference TRBV25-1 and TRBJ1-5): EADIYQTPRYLVIGTGKKITLECSQTMGHDKMYWYQQDPGMELHLIHYSYGVNSTEKGDLSSESTVSRIRTEHFPLTLESARPSHTSQYLCASSSGGQLSNQPQHFGDGTRLSIL.

This chain uses TRBV4-1 with TRBJ1-2, with D hard to call. Trimming removed 1 base at V and 3 bases at J, with 15 bases between. The CDR3 has 16 amino acids. Germline V lookup: CDR1 MGHRA, CDR2 YSYEKL. CDR3 in amino acids: CASSQAWQWDYYGYTF. The CDR3 DNA sequence: TGCGCCAGCAGCCAAGCCTGGCAGTGGGATTACTATGGCTACACCTTC.

The CDR3 loop reads CASSSGQGDDEQYF. In nucleotides, the CDR3 is TGTGCCAGCAGCTCGGGACAGGGGGACGATGAGCAGTACTTC. The chain recombines TRBV7-2 with TRBJ2-7, with 11 positions matching TRBD1. With 4 bases clipped from V and 7 bases from J, the junction kept 6 bases outside the gene matches. The germline CDR1 and CDR2 sequences are SGHTA and FQGNSA. This CDR3 is built from 14 residues.

The chain links TRBV5-1 to TRBJ1-1, with 8 bases identical to TRBD1. With 1 base clipped from V and 2 bases from J, the junction kept 4 bases outside the gene matches. Germline assignment: CDR1 SGHRS and CDR2 YFSETQ. The CDR3 loop spans 15 amino acids. The CDR3 spells CASSLITGGNTEAFF. The CDR3 bases are TGCGCCAGCAGCTTGATCACAGGGGGAAACACTGAAGCTTTCTTT.

This chain uses TRBV5-1 with TRBJ2-1; tentative D call: TRBD2 (5 bases). Germline CDR1 reads SGHRS; CDR2 reads YFSETQ. CDR3 length: 15 amino acids. V was pared by 3 bases and J by 6 bases, with 16 bases between. This CDR3 is CASSSGLSPSNEQFF. The CDR3 region has the DNA TGCGCCAGCAGCTCCGGACTTTCTCCCAGCAATGAGCAGTTCTTC.

DNA of the CDR3: TGTGCCAGCAGCTTAGGACACGGATCCCCGAACACCGGGGAGCTGTTTTTT. Encoded protein: CASSLGHGSPNTGELFF. The V and J genes are TRBV7-8 and TRBJ2-2; D is undetermined. V gave up 1 base and J gave up 0 bases, with 12 bases separating them. Germline CDR1 reads SGHVS; CDR2 reads FQNEAQ. The CDR3 extends over 17 amino acids.

J is TRBJ2-1 and V is TRBV27, with 13 bases lining up with TRBD2. Unmatched junction bases numbered 8, after V lost 5 bases and J lost 10 bases. Germline CDR1 is MNHEY and CDR2 is SMNVEV (reference sequence). CDR3 size: 15 residues. CDR3 region: CASSPETSGGPEQFF. The DNA of the CDR3 is TGTGCCAGCAGTCCCGAGACTAGCGGGGGGCCAGAGCAGTTCTTC.

J is TRBJ2-3 and V is TRBV14; 9 bases match TRBD2. J lost 4 bases, V lost 1 base, and 6 bases had no gene match. CDR1 SGHDN and CDR2 FVKESK come from the germline V gene. The CDR3 runs 16 residues. The CDR3 DNA reads as TGTGCCAGCAGCCAAGTCATGCGGGGGGGCGCAGATACGCAGTATTTT. It translates to CASSQVMRGGADTQYF.

V usage is TRBV25-1 and J usage is TRBJ1-2, with 10 bases that match TRBD1. The junction had 12 bases not matched to a gene; V was cut back by 6 bases and J by 8 bases. The CDR3 sequence is 15 residues long. The germline CDR1 and CDR2 sequences are MGHDK and SYGVNS. The CDR3 sequence is CASRDIRQGAGGYTF. In DNA, the CDR3 is TGTGCCAGCAGAGACATAAGACAGGGGGCTGGGGGCTACACCTTC.

V and J are TRBV20-1 and TRBJ2-1; perhaps TRBD2 as D (6 bases). This CDR3 spans 15 amino acids. CDR1 is DFQATT, CDR2 SNEGSKA, per germline (reference sequence). V gave up 0 bases and J gave up 8 bases, with 17 bases separating them. The CDR3 coding sequence is TGCAGTGCTAGAGACCGGAGGAGGGCCATCGATGAGCAGTTCTTC. Its protein product is CSARDRRRAIDEQFF.

With respect to this clonotype: One junction end does not reproduce the germline sequence, and a read error may be involved. This chain links TRBV6-5 with TRBJ2-3; 8 nucleotides align to TRBD1. Germline V lookup: CDR1 MNHEY, CDR2 SVGAGI. CDR3 length: 15 amino acids. The CDR3 loop reads CTSRKTGESTDTQYF. The CDR3 DNA follows: TGTACCAGCAGAAAGACAGGGGAGTCCACAGATACGCAGTATTTT.